This entry features one T cell receptor beta chain sequence. Only one count was recorded for this clone. What antigen it recognizes has not been identified. Base-call qualities are not available, and no considerably larger clone is one nucleotide away. The sample originates from a study of blood T cell repertoires in COVID-19 (dated by TCRdb to the early 2020s). Concerning the study at large: Samples covering the acute and convalescent phases of COVID-19 were provided by collaborators in the United States, Italy and Spain. The prospective study material was composed of cDNA or gDNA derived from T cells, B-cell-depleted T cells, or PBMCs. The dataset comprised deeply sampled blood TCRbeta repertoires from subjects exposed to, actively infected with, or recovered from COVID-19. The repertoires were released in a freely available public database intended as a resource for research on the immune response to SARS-CoV-2. The samples were drawn from the first 160 participants of the ongoing ImmuneRACE study and from 1,200 or so subjects provided by 6 global collaborators. Sample metadata almost always included a de-identified subject ID, COVID-19 status, age in years and sex. HLA class I and class II types, where available, came from metadata supplied by the sample provider rather than from assay-based typing. Summary of the overall study and its limitations: The amount of clinical and demographic metadata varied by source and participant and was provided uncurated.

TCRbeta CDR3 regions were amplified from genomic DNA using the immunoSEQ Assay, a bias-controlled multiplex PCR. The published analysis was carried out like this. The number of nucleated cells in each sample was estimated by amplification of reference gene primers within the assay. To quantify the absolute abundance of each unique TCRbeta CDR3 rearrangement, sequence reads were collapsed and filtered. For each sample, productive Simpson clonality was calculated by taking the square root of Simpson's diversity index across productive rearrangements. In its TCRdb copy, this immuneACCESS table keeps in-frame sequences only and misses some clones. Where compared with another copy, unresolved V genes explain less than half of these, and the others have no known cause. V and J calls and clone size follow that table, whereas D and trimming were derived from the DNA. Recorded for this sample are over 40,000 clones; roughly 80% of them occurred a single time. The ten largest clones add up to more than 2% of the sample.

The CDR3, from cysteine to phenylalanine, totals 14 residues. Left in the record is the CDR3 DNA by itself, 42 bases read in frame from the first base. Per the germline V gene, MGHDK is the CDR1 and SYGVNS is the CDR2. V is trimmed back by 5 bases and J by 4 bases, and the junction contains 3 bases that no gene match accounts for. Whole blood was collected in K2EDTA tubes by collaborating institutions according to the institutions' own protocols. For TCRbeta analysis, collaborator samples were shipped as frozen whole blood, as isolated PBMCs, or as DNA extracted from either sample type. Input material: peripheral blood. The sequence links TRBV25-1 to TRBJ2-5; TRBD2 matches 11 bases in the middle. This sequence was found in a woman aged 55 to 70 with acute or convalescent COVID-19. The CDR3 protein: CASSLAGGLETQYF. The nucleotide sequence reads TGTGCCAGCAGTCTAGCGGGAGGTCTAGAGACCCAGTACTTC.